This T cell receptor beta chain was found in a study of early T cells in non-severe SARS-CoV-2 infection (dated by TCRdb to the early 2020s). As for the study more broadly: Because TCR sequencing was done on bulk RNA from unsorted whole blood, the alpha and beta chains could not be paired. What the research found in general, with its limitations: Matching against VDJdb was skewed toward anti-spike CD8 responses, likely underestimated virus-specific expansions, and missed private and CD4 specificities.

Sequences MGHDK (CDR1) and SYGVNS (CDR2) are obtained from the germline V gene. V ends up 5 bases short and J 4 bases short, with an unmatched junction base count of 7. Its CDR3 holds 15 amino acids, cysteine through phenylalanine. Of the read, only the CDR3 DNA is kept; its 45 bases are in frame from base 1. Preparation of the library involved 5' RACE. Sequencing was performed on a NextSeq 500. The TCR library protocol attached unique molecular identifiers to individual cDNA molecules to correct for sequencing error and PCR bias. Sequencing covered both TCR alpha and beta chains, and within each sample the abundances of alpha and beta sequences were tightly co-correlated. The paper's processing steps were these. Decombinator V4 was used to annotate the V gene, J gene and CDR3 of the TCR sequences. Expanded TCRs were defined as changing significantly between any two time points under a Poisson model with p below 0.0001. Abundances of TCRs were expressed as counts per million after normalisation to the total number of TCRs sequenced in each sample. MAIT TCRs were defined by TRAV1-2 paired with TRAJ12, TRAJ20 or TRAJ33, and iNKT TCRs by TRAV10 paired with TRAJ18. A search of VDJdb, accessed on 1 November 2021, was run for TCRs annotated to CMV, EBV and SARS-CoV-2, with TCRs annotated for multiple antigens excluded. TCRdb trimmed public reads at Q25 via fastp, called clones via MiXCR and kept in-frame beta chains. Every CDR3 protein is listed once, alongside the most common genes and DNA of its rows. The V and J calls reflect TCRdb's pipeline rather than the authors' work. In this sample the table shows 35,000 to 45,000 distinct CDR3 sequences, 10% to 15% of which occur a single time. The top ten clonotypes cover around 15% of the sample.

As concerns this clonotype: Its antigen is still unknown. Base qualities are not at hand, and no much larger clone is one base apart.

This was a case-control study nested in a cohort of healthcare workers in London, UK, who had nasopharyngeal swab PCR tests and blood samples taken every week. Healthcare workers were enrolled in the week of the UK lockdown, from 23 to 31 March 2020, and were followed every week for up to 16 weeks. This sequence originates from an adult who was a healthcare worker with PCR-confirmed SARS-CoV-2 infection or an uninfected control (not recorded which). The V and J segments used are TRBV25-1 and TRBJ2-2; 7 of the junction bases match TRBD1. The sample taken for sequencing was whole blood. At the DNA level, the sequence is TGTGCCAGCAGTCTACTCAACAGGGGCACCGGGGAGCTGTTTTTT. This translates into CASSLLNRGTGELFF.